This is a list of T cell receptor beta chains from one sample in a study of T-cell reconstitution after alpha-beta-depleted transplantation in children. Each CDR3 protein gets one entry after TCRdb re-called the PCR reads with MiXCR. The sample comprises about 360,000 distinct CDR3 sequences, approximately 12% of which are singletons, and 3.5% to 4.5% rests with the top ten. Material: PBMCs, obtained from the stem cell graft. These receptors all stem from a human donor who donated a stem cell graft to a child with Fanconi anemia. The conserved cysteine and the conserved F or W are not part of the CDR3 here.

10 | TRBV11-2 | ASSLQNQPQH
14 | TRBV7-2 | ASRFEGAANTGELF
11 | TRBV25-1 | ASDRGLGAEAF
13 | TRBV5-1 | ASSLLDSQTDTQY
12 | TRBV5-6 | ASSFFGLGTEAF
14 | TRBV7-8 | ASSLFEGGLSNEQF
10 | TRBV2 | ASSVYSYEQY
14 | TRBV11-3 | ASSLEGGPVTDTQY
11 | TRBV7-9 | ASSPQGLNEQY
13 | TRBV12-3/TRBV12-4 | ASRPTGQDNYGYT
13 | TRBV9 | ASSVEERSTGELF
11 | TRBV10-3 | AISESNEDTQY
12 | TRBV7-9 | ASRSGTIDYGYT
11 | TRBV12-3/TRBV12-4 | ASSTSGPYEQY
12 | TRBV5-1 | ASSLEGGGEKLF
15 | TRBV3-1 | ASSQDIGTGKNEKLF
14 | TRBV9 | ASSVEWAANTGELF
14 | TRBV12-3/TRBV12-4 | ASRSQGALNNSPLH
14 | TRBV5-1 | ASSLAPGGSYNEQF
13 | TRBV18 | ASSPPSGSNEKLF
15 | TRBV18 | ASSPPGGGAMSSEAF
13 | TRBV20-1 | SARGLSAGTDTQY
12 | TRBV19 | ASSNRDTVYGYT
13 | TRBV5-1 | ASSLQAEKYNEQF
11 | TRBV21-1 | ASRDRYHYEQY
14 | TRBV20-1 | CASPLFSGAYNEQF
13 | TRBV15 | ATSRVGAMGETQY
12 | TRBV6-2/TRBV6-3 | ASMPIRGSHEQY
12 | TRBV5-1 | ASSLDTSGWTQY
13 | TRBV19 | ASIGQGGSNQPQH
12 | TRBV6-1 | ASGLSGSQETQY
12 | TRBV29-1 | SVVSPDRTGELF
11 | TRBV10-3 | ATRGSGNQPQH
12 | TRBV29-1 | SVPSDGGTDTQY
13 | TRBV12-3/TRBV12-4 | ASSLERSNTGELF
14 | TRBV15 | ATSSSGQGRGNTIY
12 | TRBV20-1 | SAPRRAAATEAF
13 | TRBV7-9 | ASSPGKRGRETQY
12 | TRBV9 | ASSAGQVQEKLF
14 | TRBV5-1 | ASSYGTGWGTDTQY
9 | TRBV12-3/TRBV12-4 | ASSSGVRGD
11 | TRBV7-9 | ASSLDRAYEQY
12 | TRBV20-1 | SAWRSRGTDTQY
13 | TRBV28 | ASNSPTAGGNEQF
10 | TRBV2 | ASNPGRDEQF
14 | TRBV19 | ASSVRTDANTGELF
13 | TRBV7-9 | ASSPGTFANSPLH
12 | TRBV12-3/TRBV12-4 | ASSNDRDYTEAF